The 13 T cell receptor beta chains below all came from one sample that was sequenced in a study of blood T cell repertoires in COVID-19. Sequenced by immunoSEQ multiplex PCR; TCRdb stores in-frame clones only, minus some. The data contain about 61,000 clones, around 88% of them singletons. The sequencing input was peripheral blood. These receptors were obtained from a woman of 80 years or more with active COVID-19.

V and J are TRBV2 and TRBJ2-1; 9 positions agree with TRBD2. The CDR3 runs to 17 residues. Unmatched junction bases numbered 8, after V lost 0 bases and J lost 5 bases. Germline lookup yields CDR1 SNHLY and CDR2 FYNNEI. The CDR3 protein is CASSEAGTSGWNNEQFF. The CDR3 DNA follows: TGTGCCAGCAGTGAAGCGGGTACTAGCGGGTGGAACAATGAGCAGTTCTTC.

The chain recombines TRBV10-3 with TRBJ2-3; possibly TRBD2 for D (7 bases). The germline V and J ends were trimmed by 3 bases and 5 bases, with 21 bases remaining between them. Germline-derived CDR1 and CDR2 are ENHRY and SYGVKD. The CDR3 is 17 residues long. CDR3 amino acids: CAISEHPLGGPIDTQYF. The DNA of the CDR3 is TGTGCCATCAGTGAACACCCTTTGGGGGGGCCTATAGATACGCAGTATTTT.

V and J are TRBV3-1 (or the pseudogene TRBV3-2) and TRBJ2-5; D is unclear. This CDR3 has 11 residues. Deletions cut 4 bases from V and 5 bases from J, with 5 bases between. Germline V gene data show CDR1 as LGHDT and CDR2 as YNNKEL (reference sequence). CDR3 region: CASSLLETQYF. In DNA, the CDR3 is TGTGCCAGCAGCCTCCTGGAGACCCAGTACTTC.

In DNA, the CDR3 is TGTGCCAGTAGTATCCGAGCCGGAGGTGGACAAGAGACCCAGTACTTC. Its translation is CASSIRAGGGQETQYF. The gene calls are TRBV19 and TRBJ2-5; weak D call: TRBD2 (5 bases). V lost 3 bases to trimming and J lost 2 bases, with 16 bases between them. The CDR3 has 16 amino acids. The germline CDR1 and CDR2 sequences are LNHDA and SQIVND (reference sequence).

The rearrangement uses TRBV7-3 and TRBJ2-1, with 10 bases fitting TRBD2. This CDR3 spans 15 amino acids. Germline values: CDR1 SGHTA, CDR2 FQGTGA. J gave up 10 bases and V 0 bases, and 6 bases lay outside the gene matches. CDR3 sequence reads: CASSLTPSGGGEQFF. The CDR3 DNA follows: TGTGCCAGCAGCTTAACGCCTAGCGGGGGTGGGGAGCAGTTCTTC.

The chain links TRBV5-1 to TRBJ2-1, with TRBD2 as a possible D gene (5 bases). V was cut by 6 bases and J by 0 bases, with 13 bases left in between. CDR1 SGHRS and CDR2 YFSETQ come from the germline V gene. The CDR3 totals 15 residues. CDR3 residues: CASTLSGSSYNEQFF. CDR3 nucleotide sequence: TGCGCCAGCACCCTGAGCGGAAGCTCCTACAATGAGCAGTTCTTC.

The chain has TRBV2 and TRBJ2-2; TRBD2 matches at 12 bases. Germline assignment: CDR1 SNHLY and CDR2 FYNNEI. This CDR3 comprises 18 residues. After removal of 6 bases from V and 0 bases from J, the junction contained 8 bases not matched to a gene. The CDR3 bases are TGTGCCAGCAGCGTGACCCGACTAGCGGGGGCGAACACCGGGGAGCTGTTTTTT. This gives the protein CASSVTRLAGANTGELFF.

The V call is TRBV28, the J call TRBJ2-1; 7 nucleotides align to TRBD2. This CDR3 is 14 amino acids long. V shed 4 bases, J shed 4 bases, and the junction held 4 bases outside the gene matches. The germline CDR1 and CDR2 sequences are MDHEN and SYDVKM. In DNA form, the CDR3 reads TGTGCCAGCAGTTGGGGCGGGGGTTACAATGAGCAGTTCTTC. This sequence encodes CASSWGGGYNEQFF.

V usage is TRBV10-3 and J usage is TRBJ1-6; tentatively, D is TRBD1 (5 bases). Germline CDR1 ENHRY, CDR2 SYGVKD. The length of the CDR3 is 15 residues. V lost 4 bases to trimming and J lost 8 bases, with 15 bases between them. CDR3 sequence reads: CAISVSGVEDSPLHF. The CDR3 DNA reads TGTGCCATCAGTGTTTCGGGGGTAGAGGATTCACCCCTCCACTTT.

This chain joins TRBV5-4 and TRBJ2-2, with 8 bases aligning to TRBD2. The V and J ends lost 4 bases and 1 base, in that order; junction bases with no gene match: 3. The germline gives CDR1 SGHNT, CDR2 YYREEE (reference sequence). The CDR3 totals 15 residues. As DNA, the CDR3 is TGTGCCAGCAGCCTCGGGGGGGAGAACACCGGGGAGCTGTTTTTT. It is translated as CASSLGGENTGELFF.

V usage is TRBV10-3 and J usage is TRBJ1-1, with a possible D match to TRBD1 (5 bases). The V end was cut by 11 bases, the J end by 2 bases, with 18 bases between. The CDR3 runs 14 residues. Germline assignment: CDR1 ENHRY and CDR2 SYGVKD. The CDR3 DNA reads as TGTGCCCAACCGGAGGGGCACTTAAACACTGAAGCTTTCTTT. This sequence encodes CAQPEGHLNTEAFF.

The rearrangement uses TRBV6-6 and TRBJ2-7; 14 positions match TRBD2. CDR1 is MNHNY and CDR2 is SVGAGI in the germline V gene (reference sequence). The trim removed 5 bases at V and 0 bases at J, leaving 12 bases unmatched. CDR3 length equals 19 residues. CDR3 sequence (DNA): TGTGCCAGCAGTCGACAGGTCGGACTAGCGGGGGGACACTCCTACGAGCAGTACTTC. Protein: CASSRQVGLAGGHSYEQYF.

V and J are TRBV6-2 or TRBV6-3 and TRBJ1-1; 9 nucleotides line up with TRBD1. The CDR3 consists of 16 residues. Germline V gives CDR1 MNHEY, CDR2 SVGEGT. Unmatched junction bases numbered 4, after V lost 2 bases and J lost 0 bases. The CDR3 DNA reads TGTGCCAGCAGTTACGGGTGGGACAGGGTGAACACTGAAGCTTTCTTT. Translation: CASSYGWDRVNTEAFF.